This T cell receptor beta chain emerged from a study of CD8 T cell repertoires and HIV-1 epitope variants. Overall study: Twenty-five autologous and known Gag and Nef epitope variant peptides each stimulated T cells separately.

This CDR3 has 18 residues. Trimming cost V 2 bases and J 1 base; bases outside gene matches: 11. CDR1 is LNHDA, CDR2 SQIVND, per germline (reference sequence). Data came from immunoSEQ multiplex PCR; TCRdb stores just in-frame clones and leaves some out. The sample lists roughly 5,600 clones, 66% occurring once. With respect to this clone: Its specificity is not known.

Sequenced sample: cultured CD8+ T cells derived from PBMCs. The sequence was collected from a male donor with HIV. The gene calls are TRBV19 and TRBJ1-1, with 9 bases lining up with TRBD1. The CDR3 region has the DNA TGTGCCAGTAGTATATTCCAGACAGGGGGTTACCCGAACACTGAAGCTTTCTTT. Translation gives CASSIFQTGGYPNTEAFF.